This TCR beta chain was sequenced during a study of Ad26.COV2.S vaccination and SARS-CoV-2 variants. The wider study: Vaccine-arm donor from the placebo-controlled COV1001 Ad26.COV2.S trial.

Here immunoSEQ multiplex PCR was the method, and the copy in TCRdb shows in-frame clones only, minus some. The sample includes around 300,000 clones, approximately 87% of them seen just once. From germline, CDR1 is SGHKS and CDR2 YYEKEE (reference sequence). The CDR3 loop spans 19 amino acids. Between the trimmed V and J ends, which lost 3 bases and 4 bases, there was a span of 28 bases. With regard to this clone: The antigen is undetermined.

Findings of the study overall: Measurements of TCR breadth and depth may have given underestimates of the total T cell responses. Vaccinees displayed broader spike-specific TCR repertoires than placebo recipients.

Treatment in this sample: 15 to 20 received Ad26.COV2.S at low or high dose, single or two shots; roughly 5 received placebo; per-sample allocation not given. Day 63 after the first vaccine or placebo injection was the time point for sampling. Sequencing used peripheral blood, obtained in a trial of Ad26.COV2.S vaccine versus placebo. V and J are TRBV5-5 and TRBJ1-1; D might be TRBD1 (6 bases). This sequence was found in a person aged 18-60 years who received the Ad26.COV2.S COVID-19 vaccine or a placebo. CDR3 sequence (DNA): TGTGCCAGCAGCTCCCGCGGGATTGGGGGGCGACGGGCGGGCACTGAAGCTTTCTTT. It is translated as CASSSRGIGGRRAGTEAFF.